A single sample is the source of the 7 T cell receptor beta chains below, sequenced in a study of T-cell reconstitution after alpha-beta-depleted transplantation in children. Unique molecular identifiers were used to barcode this TCRbeta library. TCRdb processed the PCR reads anew with MiXCR; each CDR3 protein has one entry. The table has a few hundred thousand distinct CDR3 sequences, approximately 41% seen once; the top ten hold roughly 27%. Sequencing was performed on PBMCs, taken before TCRalphabeta/CD19-depleted stem cell transplant. The origin of the receptors is a girl aged 2 to 9 with aplastic anemia, due to receive a stem cell transplant.

This clonotype was observed a few times. The rearrangement links TRBV2 to TRBJ2-3, with D perhaps TRBD2 (5 bases). Germline CDR1 reads SNHLY; CDR2 reads FYNNEI. The CDR3 runs 12 residues. The ends were cut back, 5 bases at V and 5 bases at J, with 8 bases in the middle. CDR3 DNA: TGTGCCAGCAGTCGGAGGCGAGATACGCAGTATTTT. As protein: CASSRRRDTQYF.

V and J are TRBV6-5 and TRBJ1-1; D gene ambiguous. CDR1 is MNHEY and CDR2 is SVGAGI in the germline V gene. There are 14 residues in the CDR3. Trimming took off 2 bases at V and 5 bases at J, with 12 bases between the two ends. The CDR3: CASSYDLMGTEAFF. The DNA for the CDR3 is TGTGCCAGCAGTTACGACCTTATGGGAACTGAAGCTTTCTTT.

In this sample, this clonotype turned up many times. The rearrangement joins TRBV2 to TRBJ1-1, with D perhaps matching TRBD1 (6 bases). Between the trimmed V and J ends, which lost 9 bases and 1 base, there was a span of 12 bases. The germline V gene has CDR1 SNHLY and CDR2 FYNNEI. The CDR3 is 13 residues long. CDR3 nucleotide sequence: TGTGCCAGAGGGGGGCTGCGGAACACTGAAGCTTTCTTT. Encoded protein: CARGGLRNTEAFF.

The V gene is TRBV5-1, the J gene TRBJ2-5; perhaps TRBD1 as D (5 bases). The V gene's germline CDR1 is SGHRS and CDR2 YFSETQ. There are 13 residues in the CDR3. V gave up 6 bases and J gave up 5 bases, with 14 bases separating them. The CDR3 region is CASIGAHGETQYF. The CDR3 coding sequence is TGCGCCAGCATAGGGGCCCACGGGGAGACCCAGTACTTC.

V usage is TRBV28 and J usage is TRBJ2-2; D tentatively fits TRBD1 or TRBD2 (5 bases each). The V end lost 6 bases, the J end lost 2 bases, and 10 bases lay between the germline ends. Per the germline V gene, CDR1 is MDHEN and CDR2 is SYDVKM. The CDR3 totals 14 residues. The CDR3 nucleotides read TGTGCCAGCAGGGGACCGATAAACACCGGGGAGCTGTTTTTT. Translated: CASRGPINTGELFF. Complete variable domain (other parts from reference TRBV28 and TRBJ2-2): DVKVTQSSRYLVKRTGEKVFLECVQDMDHENMFWYRQDPGLGLRLIYFSYDVKMKEKGDIPEGYSVSREKKERFSLILESASTNQTSMYLCASRGPINTGELFFGEGSRLTVL.

The CDR3 spells CASSPFLDNQPQHF. In nucleotides, the CDR3 is TGTGCCAGCAGCCCCTTTTTAGACAATCAGCCCCAGCATTTT. J is TRBJ1-5 and V is TRBV6-1; D is unclear. Looked up from germline, CDR1 is MNHNS and CDR2 is SASEGT. V was pared by 6 bases and J by 3 bases, with 12 bases between. The CDR3 consists of 14 residues.

This clonotype was seen at least ten times. The gene calls are TRBV30 and TRBJ2-2; D is unresolved. V gave up 3 bases and J gave up 2 bases, with 10 bases separating them. The CDR3 length is 14 residues. Germline V gives CDR1 GTSNPN, CDR2 SVGIG (reference sequence). The CDR3 coding sequence is TGTGCCTGGAGGGCAACAGCAAACACCGGGGAGCTGTTTTTT. It specifies CAWRATANTGELFF.